These 32 T cell receptor beta chains originate from one sample sequenced in a study of blood T cells in healthy people across ages. With a J-beta primer mix and a sample-barcoded 5' primer, a second PCR ran roughly 6 to 11 cycles. TCRdb fed the 5' RACE reads into MiXCR, producing one record per CDR3 protein. Seen here are fewer than 1.5 million distinct CDR3 sequences, roughly 40% observed once, and the top ten hold around 8%. Sequenced sample: blood. These receptors all stem from a woman aged 18-35 years in good health.

The V call is TRBV7-9, the J call TRBJ2-1, with 11 bases that match TRBD2. J lost 13 bases, V lost 0 bases, and 17 bases had no gene match. There are 18 residues in the CDR3. CDR1 and CDR2 from the germline V gene are SEHNR and FQNEAQ (reference sequence). CDR3 sequence: CASSLAVATSGGPRPQFF. The CDR3 DNA is TGTGCCAGCAGCTTAGCTGTTGCAACTAGCGGGGGCCCCCGCCCCCAGTTCTTC.

This clonotype was seen just once. Germline and junction disagree at one end, which may indicate a read error. This chain links TRBV18 with TRBJ2-5, with D perhaps TRBD1 (6 bases). The CDR3 extends over 15 amino acids. Germline-derived CDR1 and CDR2 are KGHSH and LQKENI. CDR3 loop: CASSPQGSAEETQYF. The CDR3 nucleotides read TGTGCCAGCTCGCCACAGGGATCAGCTGAGGAGACCCAGTACTTC.

Here the CDR3 DNA reads TGTGCCAGCAGCCCCCCTGAATTAGCTAAAGTCAACAATGAGCAGTTCTTC. It specifies CASSPPELAKVNNEQFF. This sequence joins TRBV28 and TRBJ2-1; no definite D call. V lost 6 bases to trimming and J lost 5 bases, with 23 bases between them. Germline lookup yields CDR1 MDHEN and CDR2 SYDVKM. The CDR3 extends over 17 amino acids.

This clonotype was detected ten times or more. The J gene is TRBJ1-2, the V gene TRBV3-1; D call uncertain. The V gene's germline CDR1 is LGHDT and CDR2 YNNKEL (reference sequence). The CDR3 is 13 amino acids. V lost 5 bases and J 8 bases, leaving 15 bases between the germline ends. CDR3 loop: CASSVARTDGYTF. Here the CDR3 DNA reads TGTGCCAGCAGCGTAGCCCGGACGGACGGCTACACCTTC. Complete variable domain (other parts from reference TRBV3-1 and TRBJ1-2): DTAVSQTPKYLVTQMGNDKSIKCEQNLGHDTMYWYKQDSKKFLKIMFSYNNKELIINETVPNRFSPKSPDKAHLNLHINSLELGDSAVYFCASSVARTDGYTFGSGTRLTVV.

This clonotype was picked up a small number of times. The chain is built from TRBV29-1 and TRBJ2-1; possibly TRBD2 for D (5 bases). In germline, CDR1 is SQVTM, CDR2 ANQGSEA. The CDR3 consists of 15 residues. Trimming removed 5 bases from V and 3 bases from J, with 17 bases in between. The CDR3 coding sequence is TGCAGCGTTACGCCGGCGGGTTGGGACTACAATGAGCAGTTCTTC. Translating it yields CSVTPAGWDYNEQFF.

The chain employs TRBV4-2 and TRBJ2-3; D is unresolved. Germline values: CDR1 LGHNA, CDR2 YNFKEQ. The V end was cut by 0 bases, the J end by 5 bases, with 9 bases between. The CDR3 extends over 14 amino acids. For the CDR3, the DNA is TGTGCCAGCAGCCAAGAGCGCCATCTAGATACGCAGTATTTT. Its translation: CASSQERHLDTQYF.

At least ten counts were recorded for this clonotype. This chain connects TRBV3-1 to TRBJ1-2, with TRBD1 as a possible D gene (5 bases). The CDR3 runs 15 residues. In germline, CDR1 is LGHDT, CDR2 YNNKEL (reference sequence). V lost 1 base and J 4 bases, leaving 13 bases between the germline ends. CDR3: CASSQGLGRGYGYTF. The DNA of the CDR3 is TGTGCCAGCAGCCAAGGGCTCGGAAGGGGCTATGGCTACACCTTC.

The genes are TRBV5-4 and TRBJ1-2, with D perhaps TRBD1 (5 bases). The V end lost 4 bases, the J end lost 4 bases, and 17 bases lay between the germline ends. The length of the CDR3 is 15 residues. CDR1 is SGHNT and CDR2 is YYREEE in the germline V gene (reference sequence). CDR3 bases: TGTGCCAGCAGCCCCGGCAGGGAAACGGTCTATGGCTACACCTTC. Residues: CASSPGRETVYGYTF.

The V and J genes are TRBV20-1 and TRBJ1-1; the match to TRBD1 covers 11 bases. The CDR3 is made up of 16 amino acids. Trimming removed 1 base from V and 7 bases from J; junction bases left unmatched: 11. The germline V gene has CDR1 DFQATT and CDR2 SNEGSKA (reference sequence). In nucleotides, the CDR3 is TGCAGTGCTAGAGTAGTAAGGGGACAGGGGGTCGGTGAAGCTTTCTTT. This codes for CSARVVRGQGVGEAFF.

The rearrangement uses TRBV20-1 and TRBJ2-4, with TRBD2 matching 14 bases. The better agreement between TRBJ2-7 and the DNA end casts doubt on the J call. Germline lookup yields CDR1 DFQATT and CDR2 SNEGSKA (reference sequence). This CDR3 contains 16 residues. DNA for the CDR3: TGCAGTGCTTCAGGACTAGCGGGAGGAAAAGGGGGCGAGCAGTACTTC. Amino acids: CSASGLAGGKGGEQYF.

V usage is TRBV27 and J usage is TRBJ1-5; weak D call: TRBD1 (5 bases). Germline V gene sequence: CDR1 MNHEY, CDR2 SMNVEV (reference sequence). CDR3 length: 14 amino acids. V dropped 5 bases and J dropped 6 bases, with 14 bases sitting between them. In nucleotides, the CDR3 is TGTGCCAGCAGTGTCGGGCGGGGCAGTCAGCCCCAGCATTTT. This codes for CASSVGRGSQPQHF.

Details on this clonotype: The junction differs from germline at one of its ends, possibly a read error. The CDR3 nucleotides are TGTGCCAGCAACTTAAGGGGAGGGACTAGCAGCACAGATACGCAGTATTTT. Translating it yields CASNLRGGTSSTDTQYF. The chain links TRBV7-2 to TRBJ2-3, with 9 positions matching TRBD2. The germline V gene encodes CDR1 SGHTA and CDR2 FQGNSA. The CDR3 runs to 17 residues.

This chain connects TRBV20-1 to TRBJ2-5; D is ambiguous. V lost 0 bases and J lost 2, with 13 bases in between. The CDR3 loop spans 15 amino acids. In germline, CDR1 is DFQATT, CDR2 SNEGSKA (reference sequence). The CDR3 bases are TGCAGTGCTAGAGATGGCTATTGGGCGCAAGAGACCCAGTACTTC. It translates to CSARDGYWAQETQYF.

This clonotype was counted between two and nine times. V and J are TRBV7-6 and TRBJ2-7, with TRBD1 as a possible D gene (6 bases). Trimming took off 5 bases at V and 6 bases at J, with 14 bases between the two ends. CDR3 length equals 13 residues. Germline V gene sequence: CDR1 SGHVS, CDR2 FNYEAQ. The CDR3 bases are TGTGCCAGCAGCGGCGAAACAGGGTCCGAGCAGTACTTC. Its protein is CASSGETGSEQYF.

The chain joins TRBV5-6 to TRBJ2-1, with D tentatively TRBD2 (5 bases). Germline V gives CDR1 SGHDT, CDR2 YYEEEE. CDR3 length: 15 residues. The DNA of the CDR3 is TGTGCGTCGGGGAGAGGATTCGTCTCCTACAATGAGCAGTTCTTC. Protein: CASGRGFVSYNEQFF. The full variable domain, its missing parts supplied by reference TRBV5-6 and TRBJ2-1, is DAGVTQSPTHLIKTRGQQVTLRCSPKSGHDTVSWYQQALGQGPQFIFQYYEEEERQRGNFPDRFSGHQFPNYSSELNVNALLLGDSALYLCASGRGFVSYNEQFFGPGTRLTVL.

The rearrangement links TRBV20-1 to TRBJ2-7; 8 positions match TRBD1. Gene TRBJ2-5 matches the end of the DNA better, so the J call may be wrong. This CDR3 spans 14 amino acids. Germline lookup yields CDR1 DFQATT and CDR2 SNEGSKA (reference sequence). The CDR3 DNA is TGCAGTGCTAGAGCGACAGGGGCTGGGGAGACCCAGTACTTC. Residues: CSARATGAGETQYF.

The chain uses TRBV5-1 and TRBJ1-5; weak D call: TRBD1 (6 bases). This CDR3 has 15 amino acids. Germline CDR1 SGHRS, CDR2 YFSETQ. Trimming cost V 2 bases and J 4 bases, with 13 bases left between them. Written as DNA, the CDR3 is TGCGCCAGCAGCTTCACTCCGCAGGGGAATCAGCCCCAGCATTTT. As protein: CASSFTPQGNQPQHF.

This clonotype was detected only a few times. The V gene is TRBV4-1, the J gene TRBJ1-6, with D hard to call. CDR1 is MGHRA, CDR2 YSYEKL, per germline. The germline V and J ends were trimmed by 0 bases and 6 bases, with 15 bases remaining between them. The CDR3 extends over 17 amino acids. As DNA, the CDR3 is TGCGCCAGCAGCCAAGATCTCCAGGCCCGGTTTAATTCACCCCTCCACTTT. Amino acids: CASSQDLQARFNSPLHF.

The sample holds one count of this clonotype. The CDR3 loop is CACRLQAGGRNEQFF. The CDR3 DNA sequence: TGTGCCTGCCGGCTTCAAGCGGGGGGAAGGAATGAGCAGTTCTTC. This sequence joins TRBV6-5 and TRBJ2-1, with TRBD2 matching 9 bases. With V trimmed by 11 bases and J by 7 bases, 15 bases remained unmatched. CDR1 and CDR2 (germline): MNHEY, SVGAGI. The CDR3 is 15 residues long.

CDR3 sequence reads: CASSPGRGSPYGYTF. The CDR3, as DNA: TGTGCCAGCTCACCCGGCCGTGGCTCACCCTATGGCTACACCTTC. V usage is TRBV18 and J usage is TRBJ1-2; D unresolved. The CDR3 runs to 15 residues. Per the germline V gene, CDR1 is KGHSH and CDR2 is LQKENI. V was cut by 3 bases and J by 4 bases, with 15 bases left in between.

J is TRBJ1-5 and V is TRBV27, with no clear D. The V end lost 4 bases, the J end lost 4 bases, and 14 bases lay between the germline ends. The CDR3 extends over 15 amino acids. Looked up from germline, CDR1 is MNHEY and CDR2 is SMNVEV (reference sequence). CDR3 sequence: CASSSSVGANQPQHF. The CDR3 coding sequence is TGTGCCAGCAGTTCGTCGGTGGGCGCGAATCAGCCCCAGCATTTT.

The J gene is TRBJ2-2, the V gene TRBV12-3 or TRBV12-4; 10 nucleotides align to TRBD1. With 6 bases clipped from V and 3 bases from J, the junction kept 10 bases outside the gene matches. CDR3 length: 17 amino acids. The CDR3 DNA reads as TGTGCCAGCAGGGGGACAGGGGAAGTTTCGGACACCGGGGAGCTGTTTTTT. Translating gives CASRGTGEVSDTGELFF.

The J gene is TRBJ1-5, the V gene TRBV2, with a tentative D call TRBD1 (6 bases). Germline CDR1 is SNHLY and CDR2 is FYNNEI. The germline V and J ends were trimmed by 2 bases and 5 bases, with 13 bases remaining between them. The CDR3 has 15 residues. The CDR3, as DNA: TGTGCCAGCAGTGAAATGGGGGGCACATATCAGCCCCAGCATTTT. Its protein is CASSEMGGTYQPQHF.

J is TRBJ2-5 and V is TRBV9; no firm D call. The last part of the DNA fits TRBJ2-7 better; the J call may be wrong. CDR1 is SGDLS and CDR2 is YYNGEE in the germline V gene. CDR3 length: 12 amino acids. Written as DNA, the CDR3 is TGTGCCAGCAGCGTAGATGAAAACGAGCAGTACTTC. It yields the protein CASSVDENEQYF.

V gene TRBV7-2 combines with J gene TRBJ2-7, with D unresolved. CDR1 and CDR2 (germline): SGHTA, FQGNSA. V shed 2 bases and J shed 2 bases, with 10 bases lying between them. CDR3 length equals 14 residues. The CDR3 DNA is TGTGCCAGCAGCTTAAAAGGACCTACCTACGAGCAGTACTTC. It encodes CASSLKGPTYEQYF. Full variable domain (remainder filled in from reference TRBV7-2 and TRBJ2-7): GAGVSQSPSNKVTEKGKDVELRCDPISGHTALYWYRQSLGQGLEFLIYFQGNSAPDKSGLPSDRFSAERTGGSVSTLTIQRTQQEDSAVYLCASSLKGPTYEQYFGPGTRLTVT.

This clonotype occurred a few times. The chain links TRBV12-3 or TRBV12-4 to TRBJ2-7; D is ambiguous. The V end was cut by 0 bases, the J end by 5 bases, with 5 bases between. CDR3 length: 12 residues. CDR3 protein: CASSLASDEQYF. The CDR3 DNA follows: TGTGCCAGCAGTTTAGCATCAGACGAGCAGTACTTC.

This clonotype was seen a handful of times. The chain has TRBV7-9 and TRBJ1-1; a weak D match, TRBD1 (5 bases). The CDR3 consists of 13 residues. Germline-derived CDR1 and CDR2 are SEHNR and FQNEAQ (reference sequence). The V gene lost 5 bases and the J gene lost 7 bases, with 14 bases spanning the gap. CDR3 sequence: CASSVQGSSEAFF. CDR3 DNA sequence: TGTGCCAGCAGCGTTCAGGGTAGTAGTGAAGCTTTCTTT.

The chain combines TRBV6-2 or TRBV6-3 with TRBJ1-6, with TRBD1 matching 7 bases. Germline V lookup: CDR1 MNHEY, CDR2 SVGEGT. Losses at the gene ends were 4 bases for V and 7 bases for J; bases not matched to a gene: 10. The CDR3 is 16 residues long. The CDR3 coding sequence is TGTGCCAGCAGTTCCACAGGGGCAGTAGGGAATTCACCCCTCCACTTT. Residues: CASSSTGAVGNSPLHF.

A few counts support this clonotype. The J gene is TRBJ2-3, the V gene TRBV20-1, with 15 bases lining up with TRBD2. Germline lookup yields CDR1 DFQATT and CDR2 SNEGSKA (reference sequence). This CDR3 is 19 amino acids long. The trim removed 2 bases at V and 0 bases at J, leaving 9 bases unmatched. CDR3 protein: CSARYLPGLAGGSTDTQYF. In DNA, the CDR3 is TGCAGTGCTAGATATCTTCCGGGACTAGCGGGAGGAAGCACAGATACGCAGTATTTT.

This clonotype came up once. One end of the junction fails to match germline, which may point to a read error. The rearrangement uses TRBV19 and TRBJ2-1; 7 nucleotides match TRBD2. Per germline, CDR1 LNHDA and CDR2 SQIVND (reference sequence). This CDR3 spans 14 amino acids. The CDR3 DNA follows: TGTGTCAGTACACTAGCGTCGAGCTACAATGAGCAGTTCTTC. Protein: CVSTLASSYNEQFF.

The CDR3 here is CASITSSYNSPLHF. DNA for the CDR3: TGTGCCAGCATCACGAGCTCCTATAATTCACCCCTCCACTTT. The J gene is TRBJ1-6, the V gene TRBV2; no firm D call. The germline gives CDR1 SNHLY, CDR2 FYNNEI. This CDR3 has 14 residues. Between the trimmed V and J ends, which lost 7 bases and 0 bases, there was a span of 7 bases.

The chain joins TRBV2 to TRBJ1-1; no definite D call. The CDR3 extends over 13 amino acids. V lost 7 bases and J 4 bases, leaving 13 bases between the germline ends. The germline CDR1 and CDR2 sequences are SNHLY and FYNNEI. CDR3 bases: TGTGCCAGCAAACTGGACGCGGGCACTGAAGCTTTCTTT. It translates to CASKLDAGTEAFF.